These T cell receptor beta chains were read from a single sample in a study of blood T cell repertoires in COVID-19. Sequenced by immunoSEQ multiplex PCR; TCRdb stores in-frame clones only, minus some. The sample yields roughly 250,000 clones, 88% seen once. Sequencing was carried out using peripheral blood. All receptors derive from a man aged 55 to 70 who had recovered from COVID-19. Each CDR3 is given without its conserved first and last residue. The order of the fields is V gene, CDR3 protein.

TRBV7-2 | ASSFPTDLSNYGYT
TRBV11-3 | ASSSLGGRMNGYT
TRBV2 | ASSELGQVNTEAF
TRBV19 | ASSAGQGASYNEQF
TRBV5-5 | ASQSSPDRGGNQPQH
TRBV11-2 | ASSSLETQY
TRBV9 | ASSASGQVREQY
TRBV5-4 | ASSFNPGGNSNQPQH
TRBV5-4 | ASSSLRDRGNTGELF
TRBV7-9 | ASSWDLAGLANEQF
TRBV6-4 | ASSPRSNYGYT
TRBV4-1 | ASSQTGLNQPQH
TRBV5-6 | ASSYGTGYTDTQY
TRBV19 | ASTDTTNQPQH
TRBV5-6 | ASSLWASGAYTDTQY
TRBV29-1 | SVHRGAEEQY
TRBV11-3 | ASSPRAGTEAF
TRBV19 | ASSIYDRGSDTQY
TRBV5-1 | ASGPGHVSGANVLT
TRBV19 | ASSSGEGYEQY
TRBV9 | ASSAEGGASGNTIY
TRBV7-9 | ASSSPGGGVYNEQF
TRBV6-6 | ASRQGGDGNQPQH
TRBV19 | ASIGTAETGELF
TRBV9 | ASSVGTGEVQPQH
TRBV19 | ASSIGDQPQH
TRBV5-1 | ASSSSGLPEQY
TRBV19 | ASSKQGAAGNTIY